These 20 T cell receptor beta chains originate from one sample sequenced in a study of shared T cell receptors in the human thymus. TCRdb's table, derived via immunoSEQ multiplex PCR, lists solely in-frame clones and lacks some. Of 650,000 to 950,000 clones in the sample, approximately 85% are singletons; the top ten hold more than 0.008%. The same data also contributed to another study, on human thymus T cells.

Sequencing was carried out using thymocytes. All receptors come from a girl less than two years old with a congenital heart defect.

J is TRBJ1-1 and V is TRBV5-1; possible D gene TRBD1, 5 bases. Trimming took off 4 bases at V and 8 bases at J, with 12 bases between the two ends. Per the germline V gene, CDR1 is SGHRS and CDR2 is YFSETQ. The CDR3 runs 12 residues. For the CDR3, the DNA is TGCGCCAGCAGCGGCAGGGAAGGGGAAGCTTTCTTT. It encodes CASSGREGEAFF.

This chain links TRBV5-4 with TRBJ2-7, with 9 bases lining up with TRBD1. Trimming took 1 base from V and 0 from J; bases not matched to a gene: 11. Germline CDR1 SGHNT, CDR2 YYREEE (reference sequence). This CDR3 contains 18 residues. The CDR3 here is CASSLYIGQGLDSYEQYF. The CDR3, as DNA: TGTGCCAGCAGCTTGTATATCGGACAGGGGTTGGACTCCTACGAGCAGTACTTC.

The rearrangement joins TRBV19 to TRBJ2-3, with 7 bases identical to TRBD2. The CDR3 loop spans 16 amino acids. Germline V gene lookup returns CDR1 LNHDA and CDR2 SQIVND (reference sequence). V shed 7 bases, J shed 5 bases, and the junction held 15 bases outside the gene matches. CDR3 in DNA: TGTGCCAGTACCGCTCAACGGGAGGTGACGGTAGATACGCAGTATTTT. Translation gives CASTAQREVTVDTQYF.

The J gene is TRBJ1-1, the V gene TRBV4-1; the D gene is possibly TRBD1 (5 bases). The CDR3 runs to 14 residues. Trimming cost V 4 bases and J 5 bases, with 14 bases left between them. Germline V gives CDR1 MGHRA, CDR2 YSYEKL. Written as DNA, the CDR3 is TGCGCCAGCAGCCCCCTTGACAGACGGACTGAAGCTTTCTTT. Translating gives CASSPLDRRTEAFF.

The V and J genes are TRBV19 and TRBJ1-4; D gene uncertain. Trimming took 5 bases from V and 8 from J, leaving 9 bases between them. Germline CDR1 and CDR2: LNHDA and SQIVND (reference sequence). The CDR3 contains 12 residues. The CDR3, as DNA: TGTGCCAGTAGTCGGAGAGGAGAAAAACTGTTTTTT. Its protein is CASSRRGEKLFF.

The chain has TRBV11-1 and TRBJ2-7, with TRBD1 identical over 7 bases. The CDR3 loop spans 14 amino acids. The germline V gene has CDR1 SGHAT and CDR2 FQDESV (reference sequence). The trim removed 6 bases at V and 3 bases at J, leaving 8 bases unmatched. The CDR3: CASSSDRLVYEQYF. The CDR3 DNA sequence: TGTGCCAGCAGTTCGGACAGGCTCGTCTACGAGCAGTACTTC. Variable domain in full (rest from reference TRBV11-1 and TRBJ2-7): EAEVAQSPRYKITEKSQAVAFWCDPISGHATLYWYRQILGQGPELLVQFQDESVVDDSQLPKDRFSAERLKGVDSTLKIQPAELGDSAMYLCASSSDRLVYEQYFGPGTRLTVT.

The chain is built from TRBV6-6 and TRBJ1-2, with TRBD1 matching over 7 bases. This CDR3 contains 14 residues. CDR1 is MNHNY and CDR2 is SVGAGI in the germline V gene (reference sequence). V shed 5 bases and J 2 bases; nucleotides not matched to a gene: 5. CDR3 DNA sequence: TGTGCCAGCAGTGACCCAGGGGGGAACTATGGCTACACCTTC. This codes for CASSDPGGNYGYTF.

The gene calls are TRBV2 and TRBJ1-2; TRBD1 matches 7 bases. The V segment lost 7 bases and the J segment 4 bases; nucleotides outside the gene matches: 6. This CDR3 has 13 amino acids. Germline CDR1 reads SNHLY; CDR2 reads FYNNEI. The DNA for the CDR3 is TGTGCCAGCATCCGCCGGGACAGCTATGGCTACACCTTC. This encodes CASIRRDSYGYTF. Filled out from reference TRBV2 and TRBJ1-2, the complete variable domain reads EPEVTQTPSHQVTQMGQEVILRCVPISNHLYFYWYRQILGQKVEFLVSFYNNEISEKSEIFDDQFSVERPDGSNFTLKIRSTKLEDSAMYFCASIRRDSYGYTFGSGTRLTVV.

The rearrangement links TRBV29-1 to TRBJ2-7; 10 nucleotides line up with TRBD1. The CDR3 has 13 residues. The V gene's germline CDR1 is SQVTM and CDR2 ANQGSEA. The ends lost 4 bases at V and 5 bases at J; junction bases unmatched: 5. The CDR3 coding sequence is TGCAGCGTTGGCGGGACAGGGGTAAACGAGCAGTACTTC. It specifies CSVGGTGVNEQYF.

The chain is built from TRBV5-1 and TRBJ2-1, with TRBD1 matching over 8 bases. V shed 0 bases, J shed 5 bases, and the junction held 10 bases outside the gene matches. This CDR3 contains 17 residues. CDR1 and CDR2 from the germline V gene are SGHRS and YFSETQ. CDR3 loop: CASSLAPGVGQDNEQFF. The DNA of the CDR3 is TGCGCCAGCAGCTTGGCCCCGGGCGTGGGACAGGACAATGAGCAGTTCTTC. Drawing the rest from reference TRBV5-1 and TRBJ2-1, the complete variable domain is KAGVTQTPRYLIKTRGQQVTLSCSPISGHRSVSWYQQTPGQGLQFLFEYFSETQRNKGNFPGRFSGRQFSNSRSEMNVSTLELGDSALYLCASSLAPGVGQDNEQFFGPGTRLTVL.

The chain is built from TRBV6-4 and TRBJ1-2, with D uncertain. The CDR3 is 15 amino acids. The ends were cut back, 4 bases at V and 8 bases at J, with 20 bases in the middle. CDR1 and CDR2 (germline): MRHNA, SNTAGT. CDR3 DNA: TGTGCCAGCAGTGGCAGAGTCTTCGGAGCGGGGGGCTACACCTTC. It specifies CASSGRVFGAGGYTF.

This clone was picked up a small number of times. The chain couples TRBV28 to TRBJ1-3; 8 nucleotides agree with TRBD1. The V and J ends lost 1 base and 0 bases, in that order; junction bases with no gene match: 11. The CDR3 is 19 residues long. The germline CDR1 and CDR2 sequences are MDHEN and SYDVKM. In DNA form, the CDR3 reads TGTGCCAGCAGTTTATCAGGGGGCCAACGATCCTACTCTGGAAACACCATATATTTT. Protein sequence: CASSLSGGQRSYSGNTIYF.

The chain has TRBV10-1 and TRBJ2-1, with TRBD2 matching over 11 bases. J was trimmed by 10 bases and V by 3 bases; bases with no gene match: 23. This CDR3 comprises 20 residues. CDR1 WNHNN and CDR2 SYGVQD come from the germline V gene (reference sequence). The CDR3: CASSDGLGTSGPRTSGEQFF. DNA of the CDR3: TGCGCCAGCAGTGACGGTCTCGGGACTAGCGGCCCTCGTACTTCAGGGGAGCAGTTCTTC.

The J gene is TRBJ1-2, the V gene TRBV6-1, with 7 bases identical to TRBD1. The CDR3 contains 15 residues. The germline V gene encodes CDR1 MNHNS and CDR2 SASEGT. The V segment lost 5 bases and the J segment 3 bases; nucleotides outside the gene matches: 9. CDR3: CASSLRRDRYYGYTF. The CDR3 DNA is TGTGCCAGCAGTCTCCGAAGGGACAGATACTATGGCTACACCTTC.

This chain joins TRBV7-2 and TRBJ1-1; the D is unclear. There are 12 residues in the CDR3. The V and J ends lost 5 bases and 4 bases respectively, with 8 bases between them. Germline CDR1 reads SGHTA; CDR2 reads FQGNSA. The CDR3: CASSPLCTEAFF. CDR3 sequence (DNA): TGTGCCAGCAGCCCACTCTGCACTGAAGCTTTCTTT. Complete variable domain (other parts from reference TRBV7-2 and TRBJ1-1): GAGVSQSPSNKVTEKGKDVELRCDPISGHTALYWYRQSLGQGLEFLIYFQGNSAPDKSGLPSDRFSAERTGGSVSTLTIQRTQQEDSAVYLCASSPLCTEAFFGQGTRLTVV.

The chain joins TRBV5-1 to TRBJ2-7; 8 nucleotides align to TRBD1. V lost 3 bases and J lost 4; bases outside the gene matches: 6. This CDR3 comprises 14 residues. The germline V gene encodes CDR1 SGHRS and CDR2 YFSETQ. CDR3 DNA: TGCGCCAGCAGCTCCGGGACAGGAGAATACGAGCAGTACTTC. Its protein is CASSSGTGEYEQYF. Looking up the rest from reference TRBV5-1 and TRBJ2-7 gives the full variable domain: KAGVTQTPRYLIKTRGQQVTLSCSPISGHRSVSWYQQTPGQGLQFLFEYFSETQRNKGNFPGRFSGRQFSNSRSEMNVSTLELGDSALYLCASSSGTGEYEQYFGPGTRLTVT.

The sample holds one count of this clone. The genes are TRBV30 and TRBJ1-5, with D possibly TRBD1 on 6 matching bases. The V end was cut by 4 bases, the J end by 4 bases, with 11 bases between. This CDR3 has 13 amino acids. The V gene's germline CDR1 is GTSNPN and CDR2 SVGIG (reference sequence). In nucleotides, the CDR3 is TGTGCCTGGACCATGGGGGCGAATCAGCCCCAGCATTTT. It encodes CAWTMGANQPQHF.

The genes are TRBV2 and TRBJ2-7, with 8 positions matching TRBD1. The J segment lost 6 bases and the V segment lost 4 bases, leaving 14 bases of the junction unmatched. CDR3 length equals 16 residues. Germline loops: CDR1 SNHLY, CDR2 FYNNEI. Written as DNA, the CDR3 is TGTGCCAGCAGTGGGAGTTGGGATACAGACAGGGGCGAGCAGTACTTC. Its protein is CASSGSWDTDRGEQYF.

The chain combines TRBV7-6 with TRBJ2-1; tentative D call: TRBD1 (6 bases). The CDR3 extends over 13 amino acids. Germline V gene sequence: CDR1 SGHVS, CDR2 FNYEAQ. The V end lost 6 bases, the J end lost 2 bases, and 8 bases lay between the germline ends. CDR3 nucleotide sequence: TGTGCCAGCAGACAGGGACCCTACAATGAGCAGTTCTTC. This translates into CASRQGPYNEQFF.

This chain uses TRBV30 with TRBJ1-2; D unresolved. Germline CDR1 and CDR2: GTSNPN and SVGIG (reference sequence). The CDR3 length is 14 residues. Trimming took 1 base from V and 8 from J, leaving 17 bases between them. The DNA of the CDR3 is TGTGCCTGGAGTGCCCCCTCCCTAGGTTGGGGCTACACCTTC. As protein: CAWSAPSLGWGYTF.